The sample holds many counts of the clone carrying this TCR beta chain. As yet, its antigen is unknown. V lost 0 bases, J lost 8 bases, and 16 bases lay in between. This CDR3 region has 16 residues. Each diagnosis drew on symptoms, thyroxine, TRAb, thyroid ultrasound and orbital computed tomography findings. The authors took PBMCs from 9.5 to 10 ml fresh peripheral blood. Amplification of TCR beta CDR3 regions was performed using RNA transcripts as template. Researchers ran a first-round RT-PCR on the TCR CDR3 using the HTBI primer set. One entry per CDR3 protein, called by TCRdb with MiXCR from the multiplex PCR reads. The data contain some 570,000 distinct CDR3 sequences, 14% of them singletons. This entry belongs to a study of T cells in Graves' hyperthyroidism and ophthalmopathy. Study-level information: It was at initial diagnosis, before any treatment, that peripheral blood was collected.

General study points: Blood also carried most thyroid clonotypes expanded above 0.001.

The source of this sequence is a woman under 30 with Graves' ophthalmopathy. The chain combines TRBV12-3 or TRBV12-4 with TRBJ1-4; D is possibly TRBD1 (5 bases). The source material was blood. The DNA of the CDR3 is TGTGCCAGCAGTTTAGCGCCGGGGCATTCGCTCGAAAAACTGTTTTTT. Amino acid sequence: CASSLAPGHSLEKLFF.